The rows below give T cell receptor beta chains drawn from one sample of a study of T cell responses to AZD1222 COVID-19 vaccine. This table comes from immunoSEQ multiplex PCR, and its TCRdb copy is limited to in-frame clones, with some not included. Here the sample spans around 90,000 clones, nearly 90% being singletons. The source material was peripheral blood, sampled on day 0 of AZD1222 vaccination. These receptors came from an adult in good health. Both conserved end residues are part of each CDR3. Each record gives: V gene, J gene, CDR3 protein.

>TRBV30|TRBJ1-6
CAWSVQGDSPLHF
>TRBV4-1|TRBJ1-4
CASSQGDRSNEKLFF
>TRBV28|TRBJ1-4
CASSLGVGVNEKLFF
>TRBV19|TRBJ1-3
CASKAGQISGNTIYF
>TRBV19|TRBJ1-5
CASSIDLGEPQHF
>TRBV6-2/TRBV6-3|TRBJ2-7
CASSYSPGGWSYEQYF
>TRBV5-6|TRBJ1-4
CASSLARDRDEKLFF
>TRBV5-1|TRBJ2-3
CASSETSGGATDTQYF
>TRBV7-9|TRBJ2-1
CASSEGAGYEQFF
>TRBV5-1|TRBJ2-3
CASSLVARTVLKTSTDTQYF
>TRBV5-5|TRBJ2-7
CASSLDGTAYEQYF
>TRBV5-1|TRBJ2-1
CASSLDLTKHNEQFF
>TRBV30|TRBJ1-5
CAWRGGGNQPQHF
>TRBV28|TRBJ1-5
CASNGDRSNQPQHF
>TRBV7-3|TRBJ2-3
CASSRRGSSTDTQYF
>TRBV2|TRBJ1-2
CASTPTRTDYGYTF
>TRBV6-5|TRBJ2-1
CASELAVYNEQFF
>TRBV2|TRBJ1-5
CASSENVWGDQPQHF
>TRBV3-1/TRBV3-2|TRBJ1-3
CASSQGGGRSSGNTIYF
>TRBV4-2|TRBJ1-6
CASSQEEQVGNSPLHF
>TRBV7-8|TRBJ1-2
CASSYITGGGYGYTF
>TRBV9|TRBJ2-2
CASSVFGGPNTGELFF
>TRBV5-1|TRBJ2-1
CASSFGTGTYNEQFF
>TRBV2|TRBJ1-2
CASTGEFHGYTF
>TRBV4-3|TRBJ2-3
CASSLGLAATDTQYF
>TRBV5-1|TRBJ2-1
CASSLVNFAGSHNEQFF
>TRBV30|TRBJ2-1
CAWSGYNEQFF
>TRBV18|TRBJ1-4
CASSAETGATNEKLFF
>TRBV9|TRBJ1-5
CASSVHQPQHF
>TRBV6-5|TRBJ1-6
CASSRGQGNSPLHF
>TRBV5-1|TRBJ1-1
CASSTRGQTEAFF
>TRBV5-4|TRBJ2-3
CASSFSFTDTQYF
>TRBV5-4|TRBJ2-5
CASSLVRVAGRKETQYF
>TRBV19|TRBJ1-1
CASSIDFRGTEAFF
>TRBV7-9|TRBJ1-1
CASRKQTERFMNTEAFF
>TRBV20-1|TRBJ2-1
CSARGYNEQFF
>TRBV30|TRBJ1-5
CAWGLGGQNQPQHF
>TRBV4-3|TRBJ2-7
CASSQDSGYEQYF
>TRBV12-5|TRBJ2-5
CASGLRAQGETQYF
>TRBV7-3|TRBJ1-1
CASSLESSARTEAFF
>TRBV6-5|TRBJ1-2
CASTDRGRGVYGYTF
>TRBV5-1|TRBJ2-6
CASSPTLTGGARGANVLTF
>TRBV3-1/TRBV3-2|TRBJ1-1
CASSQEGRGNTEAFF
>TRBV28|TRBJ1-2
CASSLRLGGYTF
>TRBV14|TRBJ2-2
CASSRTGATTGELFF
>TRBV6-6|TRBJ2-1
CASSLGQGGLNEQFF
>TRBV7-2|TRBJ2-5
CASSVQETQYF
>TRBV5-1|TRBJ1-4
CASSLVQGNDEKLFF
>TRBV7-2|TRBJ1-1
CASRKTGTGDSEAFF
>TRBV9|TRBJ1-5
CASSSGQFGQPQHF
>TRBV28|TRBJ2-7
CASSPWGVPSYEQYF
>TRBV23-1|TRBJ1-5
CASSPGQVGNQPQHF
>TRBV6-5|TRBJ2-2
CASSSGTGVTGELFF
>TRBV9|TRBJ2-7
CASSVVTGEKQYF
>TRBV24-1|TRBJ2-6
CATSETTPWDRGNSGANVLTF
>TRBV4-2|TRBJ2-7
CASSQEGREQYF